The clone carrying this T cell receptor beta chain was observed at least ten times. What it binds is unknown. This record comes from a study of T cells in Graves' hyperthyroidism and ophthalmopathy. PBMCs were collected from an approximately 10 ml volume of fresh peripheral blood. V lost 7 bases, J lost 7 bases, and 13 bases lay in between. The CDR3 runs 11 residues. In germline, CDR1 is SQVTM, CDR2 ANQGSEA. General study results and limits: Most clonotypes expanded in the thyroid (above 0.001) were also present in blood.

There were TCR beta CDR3 regions amplified from RNA transcripts. First-round RT-PCR of the TCR CDR3 relied on the HTBI primer set. TCRdb itself ran the multiplex PCR reads through MiXCR, one entry per CDR3 protein. The sample shows around 100,000 distinct CDR3 sequences, roughly 47% of them seen only once. This clonotype was sampled from a man in his forties with Graves' hyperthyroidism. Sequencing was carried out using blood. The chain couples TRBV29-1 to TRBJ1-1; TRBD1 might be the D (5 bases). The CDR3 DNA sequence: TGCAGCGCGACTAGGGGAGGTGAAGCTTTCTTT. Translated, it gives CSATRGGEAFF.